This TCR beta chain was sequenced during a study of cytomegalovirus exposure and HLA in healthy donors. Study results and caveats: TCR beta sequences reportedly predicted the HLA-A and HLA-B alleles of most subjects accurately. The listing of 150 to 200 TCR beta chains classed them as cytomegalovirus-associated.

PCR amplification relied on 60 Vbeta primers (plus 13 Jbeta primers). Only in-frame clones appear in the TCRdb table, and some are missing; sequencing was by immunoSEQ multiplex PCR. The sample records 150,000 to 200,000 clones, 86% being singletons. To note about this clone: Its antigen remains unknown.

After removal of 6 bases from V and 3 bases from J, the junction contained 2 bases not matched to a gene. This CDR3 has 13 amino acids. CDR1 and CDR2 from the germline V gene are MNHNS and SASEGT. This rearrangement joins TRBV6-1 to TRBJ2-7; TRBD1 matches 10 bases. The sample consisted of PBMCs. This receptor was identified in a woman between 18 and 29 years old in good health and CMV-seronegative. The CDR3 reads CASSDRGLYEQYF. CDR3 nucleotide sequence: TGTGCCAGCAGCGACAGGGGGCTCTACGAGCAGTACTTC.